The present TCR beta chain was sequenced within a study of PD-1 blockade in mismatch repair-deficient tumors. As for time point: archival surgical resection tumor tissue. Germline lookup yields CDR1 SGHNT and CDR2 YENEEA. Deletions cut 0 bases from V and 4 bases from J, with 7 bases between. The CDR3 spans 15 residues. This clone has a single count. The assay was immunoSEQ multiplex PCR, and TCRdb's table has in-frame clones only and misses some. This table holds about 1,000 clones, roughly 78% found once. The clonotype was recovered from an adult with mismatch repair-deficient cancer. Here the sequenced sample was primary tumor tissue, taken from a patient treated with pembrolizumab. V and J are TRBV11-3 and TRBJ2-6; D could derive from TRBD1 or TRBD2 (5 bases each). In DNA form, the CDR3 reads TGTGCCAGCAGCTTAGACGGGGCCGGGGCCAACGTCCTGACTTTC. This translates into CASSLDGAGANVLTF.